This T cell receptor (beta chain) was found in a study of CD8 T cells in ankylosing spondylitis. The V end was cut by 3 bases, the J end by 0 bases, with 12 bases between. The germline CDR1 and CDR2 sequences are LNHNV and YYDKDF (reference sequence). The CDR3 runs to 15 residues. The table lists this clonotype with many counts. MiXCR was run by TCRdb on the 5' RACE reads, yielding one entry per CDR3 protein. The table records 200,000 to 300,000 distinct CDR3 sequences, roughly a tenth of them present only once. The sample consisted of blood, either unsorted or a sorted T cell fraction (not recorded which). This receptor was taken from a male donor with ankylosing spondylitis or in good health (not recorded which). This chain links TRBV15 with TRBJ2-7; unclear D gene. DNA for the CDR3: TGTGCCACCAGCAGGGACCCCGGCAGCTCCTACGAGCAGTACTTC. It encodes CATSRDPGSSYEQYF.